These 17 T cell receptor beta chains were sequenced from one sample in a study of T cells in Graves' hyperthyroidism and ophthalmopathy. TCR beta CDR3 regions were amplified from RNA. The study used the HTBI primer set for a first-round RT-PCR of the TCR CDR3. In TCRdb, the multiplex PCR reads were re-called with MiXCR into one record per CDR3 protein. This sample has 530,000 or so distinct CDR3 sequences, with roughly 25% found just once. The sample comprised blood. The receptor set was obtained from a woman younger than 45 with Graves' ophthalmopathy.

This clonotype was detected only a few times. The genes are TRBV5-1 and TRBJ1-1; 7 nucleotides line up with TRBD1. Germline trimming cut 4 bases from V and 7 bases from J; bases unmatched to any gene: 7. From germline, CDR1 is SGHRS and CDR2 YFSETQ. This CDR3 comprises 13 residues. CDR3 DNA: TGCGCCAGCAGCCACGGGACAGAAGATGAAGCTTTCTTT. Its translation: CASSHGTEDEAFF.

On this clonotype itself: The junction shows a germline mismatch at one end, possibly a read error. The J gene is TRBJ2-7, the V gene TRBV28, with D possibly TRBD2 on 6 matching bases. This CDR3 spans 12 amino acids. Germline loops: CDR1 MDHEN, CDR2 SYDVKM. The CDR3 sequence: CVSQDYSNEQYF. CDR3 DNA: TGTGTCAGCCAGGACTACAGCAACGAGCAGTACTTC.

The CDR3 here is CASSLYRDVADYGYTF. For the CDR3, the DNA is TGTGCCAGCAGTTTGTACAGGGACGTTGCGGACTATGGCTACACCTTC. V and J are TRBV12-3 or TRBV12-4 and TRBJ1-2, with D perhaps TRBD1 (6 bases). V gave up 3 bases and J gave up 3 bases, with 17 bases separating them. The CDR3 totals 16 residues.

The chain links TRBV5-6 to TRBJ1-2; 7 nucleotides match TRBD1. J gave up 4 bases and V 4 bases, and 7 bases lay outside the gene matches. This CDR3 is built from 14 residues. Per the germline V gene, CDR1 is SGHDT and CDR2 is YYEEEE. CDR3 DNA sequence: TGTGCCAGCAGCCTCCAGGGGGGGCTCTATGGCTACACCTTC. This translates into CASSLQGGLYGYTF. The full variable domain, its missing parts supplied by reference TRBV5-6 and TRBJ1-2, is DAGVTQSPTHLIKTRGQQVTLRCSPKSGHDTVSWYQQALGQGPQFIFQYYEEEERQRGNFPDRFSGHQFPNYSSELNVNALLLGDSALYLCASSLQGGLYGYTFGSGTRLTVV.

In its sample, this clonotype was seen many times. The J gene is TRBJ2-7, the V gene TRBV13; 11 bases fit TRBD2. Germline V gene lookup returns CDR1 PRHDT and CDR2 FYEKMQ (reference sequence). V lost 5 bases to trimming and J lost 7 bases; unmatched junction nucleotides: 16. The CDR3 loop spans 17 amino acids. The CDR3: CASSLTGDSGGAWEQYF. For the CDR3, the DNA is TGTGCCAGCAGCCTTACCGGAGATAGCGGGGGGGCCTGGGAGCAGTACTTC.

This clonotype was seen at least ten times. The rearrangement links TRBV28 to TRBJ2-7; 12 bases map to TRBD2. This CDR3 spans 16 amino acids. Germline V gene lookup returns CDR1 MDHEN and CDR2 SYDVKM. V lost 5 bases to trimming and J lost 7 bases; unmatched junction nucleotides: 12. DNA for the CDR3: TGTGCCAGCAGTCTGAGTATAGGACTAGCGGGGCAAGAGCAGTACTTC. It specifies CASSLSIGLAGQEQYF.

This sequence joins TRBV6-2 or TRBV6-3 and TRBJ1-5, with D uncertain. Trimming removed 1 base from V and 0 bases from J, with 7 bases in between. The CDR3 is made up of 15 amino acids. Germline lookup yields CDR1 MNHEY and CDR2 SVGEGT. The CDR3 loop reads CASSYLELSNQPQHF. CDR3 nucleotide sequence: TGTGCCAGCAGTTACTTGGAACTTAGCAATCAGCCCCAGCATTTT.

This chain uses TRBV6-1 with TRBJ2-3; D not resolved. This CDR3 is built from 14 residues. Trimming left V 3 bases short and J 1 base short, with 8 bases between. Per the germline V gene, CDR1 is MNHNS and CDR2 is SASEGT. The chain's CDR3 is CASSESSRTDTQYF. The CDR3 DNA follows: TGTGCCAGCAGTGAGTCCTCCCGCACAGATACGCAGTATTTT.

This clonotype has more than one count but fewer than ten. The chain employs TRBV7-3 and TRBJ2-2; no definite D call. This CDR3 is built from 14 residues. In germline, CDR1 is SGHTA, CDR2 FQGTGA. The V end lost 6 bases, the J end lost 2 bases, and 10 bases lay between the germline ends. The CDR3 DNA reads TGTGCCAGCAGACTAACTTTCAACACCGGGGAGCTGTTTTTT. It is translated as CASRLTFNTGELFF.

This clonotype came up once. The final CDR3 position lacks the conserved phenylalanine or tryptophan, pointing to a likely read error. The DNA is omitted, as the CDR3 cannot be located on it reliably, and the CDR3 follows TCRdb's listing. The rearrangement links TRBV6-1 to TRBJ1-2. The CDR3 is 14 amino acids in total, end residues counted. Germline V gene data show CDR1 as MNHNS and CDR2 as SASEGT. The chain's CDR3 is CAISDGGNVYGYRL.

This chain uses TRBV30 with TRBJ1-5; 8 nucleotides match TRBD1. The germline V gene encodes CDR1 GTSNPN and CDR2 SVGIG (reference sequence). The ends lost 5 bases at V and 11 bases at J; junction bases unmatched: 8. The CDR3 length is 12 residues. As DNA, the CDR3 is TGTGCCTGGGGCCAGGACAGGGTGACCCAGCATTTT. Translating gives CAWGQDRVTQHF.

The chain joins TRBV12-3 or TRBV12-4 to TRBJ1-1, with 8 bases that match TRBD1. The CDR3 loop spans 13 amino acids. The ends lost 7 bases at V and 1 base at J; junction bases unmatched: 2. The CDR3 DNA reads TGTGCCAGCAAAACAGGGGGGAACACTGAAGCTTTCTTT. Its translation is CASKTGGNTEAFF.

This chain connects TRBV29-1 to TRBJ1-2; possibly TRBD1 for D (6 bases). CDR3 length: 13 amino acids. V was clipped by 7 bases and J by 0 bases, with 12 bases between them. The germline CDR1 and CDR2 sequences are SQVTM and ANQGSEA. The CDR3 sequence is CSAGDVANYGYTF. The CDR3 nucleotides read TGCAGCGCAGGGGACGTTGCTAACTATGGCTACACCTTC. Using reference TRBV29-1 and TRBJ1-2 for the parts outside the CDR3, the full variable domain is SAVISQKPSRDICQRGTSLTIQCQVDSQVTMMFWYRQQPGQSLTLIATANQGSEATYESGFVIDKFPISRPNLTFSTLTVSNMSPEDSSIYLCSAGDVANYGYTFGSGTRLTVV.

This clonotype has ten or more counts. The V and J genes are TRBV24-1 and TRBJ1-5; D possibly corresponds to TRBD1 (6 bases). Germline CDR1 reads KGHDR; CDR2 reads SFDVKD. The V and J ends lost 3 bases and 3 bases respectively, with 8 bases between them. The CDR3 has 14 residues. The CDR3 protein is CATSDPGVNQPQHF. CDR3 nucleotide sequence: TGTGCCACCAGTGATCCAGGGGTCAATCAGCCCCAGCATTTT.

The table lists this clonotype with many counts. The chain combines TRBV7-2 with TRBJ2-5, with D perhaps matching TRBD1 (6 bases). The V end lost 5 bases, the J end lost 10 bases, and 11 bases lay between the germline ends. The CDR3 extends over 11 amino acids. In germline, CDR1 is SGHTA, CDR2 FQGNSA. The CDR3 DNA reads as TGTGCCAGCAGCGGGGGCTTGGGCCAGTACTTC. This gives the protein CASSGGLGQYF.

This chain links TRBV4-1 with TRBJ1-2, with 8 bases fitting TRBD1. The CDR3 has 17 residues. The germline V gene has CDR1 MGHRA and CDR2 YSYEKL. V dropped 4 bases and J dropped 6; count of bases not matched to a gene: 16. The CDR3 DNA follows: TGCGCCAGCAGCCCCCTGCCCGGGTACGACAGGGGCCATGGCTACACCTTC. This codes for CASSPLPGYDRGHGYTF.

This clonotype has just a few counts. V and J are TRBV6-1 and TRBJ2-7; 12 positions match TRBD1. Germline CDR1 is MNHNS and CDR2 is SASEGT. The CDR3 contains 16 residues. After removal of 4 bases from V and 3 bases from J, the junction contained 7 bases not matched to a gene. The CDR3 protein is CASSVQGQGASYEQYF. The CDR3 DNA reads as TGTGCCAGCAGTGTACAGGGACAGGGGGCGAGCTACGAGCAGTACTTC.